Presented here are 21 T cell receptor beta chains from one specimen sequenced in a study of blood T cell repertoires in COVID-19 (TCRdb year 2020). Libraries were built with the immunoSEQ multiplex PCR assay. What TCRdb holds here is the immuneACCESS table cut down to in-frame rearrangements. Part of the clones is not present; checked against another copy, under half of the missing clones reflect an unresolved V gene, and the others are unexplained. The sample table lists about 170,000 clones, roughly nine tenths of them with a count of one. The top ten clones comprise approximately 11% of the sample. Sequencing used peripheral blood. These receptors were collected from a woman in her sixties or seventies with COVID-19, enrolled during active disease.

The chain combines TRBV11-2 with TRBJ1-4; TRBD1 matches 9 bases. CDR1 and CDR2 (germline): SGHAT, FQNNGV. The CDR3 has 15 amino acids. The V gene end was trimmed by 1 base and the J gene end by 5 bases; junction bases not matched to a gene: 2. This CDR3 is CASSLVTGGNEKLFF. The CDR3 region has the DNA TGTGCCAGCAGCTTAGTGACAGGGGGAAATGAAAAACTGTTTTTT.

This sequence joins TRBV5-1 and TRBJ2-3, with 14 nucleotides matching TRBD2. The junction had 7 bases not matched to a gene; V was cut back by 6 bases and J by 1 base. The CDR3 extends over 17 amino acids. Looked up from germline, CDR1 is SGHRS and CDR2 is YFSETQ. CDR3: CASTSGLAGAGTDTQYF. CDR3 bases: TGCGCCAGCACCTCGGGACTAGCGGGAGCTGGCACAGATACGCAGTATTTT.

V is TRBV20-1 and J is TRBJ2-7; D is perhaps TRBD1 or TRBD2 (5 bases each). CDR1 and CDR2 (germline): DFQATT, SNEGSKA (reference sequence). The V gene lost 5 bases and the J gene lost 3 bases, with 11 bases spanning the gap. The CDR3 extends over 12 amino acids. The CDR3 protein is CSARGAGYEQYF. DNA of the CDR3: TGCAGTGCTCGTGGGGCGGGCTACGAGCAGTACTTC.

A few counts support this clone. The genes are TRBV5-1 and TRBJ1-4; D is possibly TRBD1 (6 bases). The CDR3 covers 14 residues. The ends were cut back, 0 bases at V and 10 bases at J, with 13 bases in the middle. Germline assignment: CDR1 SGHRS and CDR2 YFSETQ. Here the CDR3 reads CASSLVQGGGKLFF. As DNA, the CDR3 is TGCGCCAGCAGCTTGGTTCAAGGGGGTGGAAAACTGTTTTTT.

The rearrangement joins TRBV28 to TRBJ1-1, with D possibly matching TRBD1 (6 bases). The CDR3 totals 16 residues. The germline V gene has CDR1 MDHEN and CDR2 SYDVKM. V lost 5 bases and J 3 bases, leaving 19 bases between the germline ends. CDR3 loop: CASSTSGVGRDTEAFF. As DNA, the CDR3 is TGTGCCAGCAGTACATCAGGGGTTGGTAGGGACACTGAAGCTTTCTTT. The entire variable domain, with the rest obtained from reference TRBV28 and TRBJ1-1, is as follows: DVKVTQSSRYLVKRTGEKVFLECVQDMDHENMFWYRQDPGLGLRLIYFSYDVKMKEKGDIPEGYSVSREKKERFSLILESASTNQTSMYLCASSTSGVGRDTEAFFGQGTRLTVV.

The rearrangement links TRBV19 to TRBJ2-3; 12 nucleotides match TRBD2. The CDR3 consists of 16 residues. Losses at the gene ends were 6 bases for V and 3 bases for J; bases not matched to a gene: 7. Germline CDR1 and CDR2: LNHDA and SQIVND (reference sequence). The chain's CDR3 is CASRTGTSGWTDTQYF. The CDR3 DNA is TGTGCCAGTAGGACCGGGACTAGCGGGTGGACAGATACGCAGTATTTT.

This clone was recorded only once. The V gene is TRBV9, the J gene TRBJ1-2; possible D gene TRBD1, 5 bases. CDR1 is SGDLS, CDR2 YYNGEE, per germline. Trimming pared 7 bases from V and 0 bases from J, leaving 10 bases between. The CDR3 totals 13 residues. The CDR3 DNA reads TGTGCCAGCTCGACAGAGCCTAACTATGGCTACACCTTC. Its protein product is CASSTEPNYGYTF.

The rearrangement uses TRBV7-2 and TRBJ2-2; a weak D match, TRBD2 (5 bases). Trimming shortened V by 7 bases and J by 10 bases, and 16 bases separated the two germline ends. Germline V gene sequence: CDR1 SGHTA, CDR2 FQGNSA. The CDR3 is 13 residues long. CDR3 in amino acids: CASTRVALKELFF. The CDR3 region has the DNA TGTGCCAGCACCCGGGTAGCGCTCAAGGAGCTGTTTTTT. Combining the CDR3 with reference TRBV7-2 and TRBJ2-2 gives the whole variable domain GAGVSQSPSNKVTEKGKDVELRCDPISGHTALYWYRQSLGQGLEFLIYFQGNSAPDKSGLPSDRFSAERTGGSVSTLTIQRTQQEDSAVYLCASTRVALKELFFGEGSRLTVL.

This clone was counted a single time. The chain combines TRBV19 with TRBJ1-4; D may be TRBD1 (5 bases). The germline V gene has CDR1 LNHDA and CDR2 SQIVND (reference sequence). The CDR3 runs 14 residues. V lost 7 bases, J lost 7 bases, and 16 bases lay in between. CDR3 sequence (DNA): TGTGCCAGTACTACGCAGGGACTCGCTGAAAAACTGTTTTTT. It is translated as CASTTQGLAEKLFF.

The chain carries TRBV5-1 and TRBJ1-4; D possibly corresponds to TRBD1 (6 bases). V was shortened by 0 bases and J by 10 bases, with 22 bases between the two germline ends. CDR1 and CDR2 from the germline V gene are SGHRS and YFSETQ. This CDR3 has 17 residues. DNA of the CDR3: TGCGCCAGCAGCTTGGTGGGGGCCCGGTCCCCAATGGGAAAACTGTTTTTT. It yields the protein CASSLVGARSPMGKLFF.

CDR3 loop: CASSQAGDNSPLHF. The CDR3 DNA sequence: TGCGCCAGCAGCCAAGCCGGGGATAATTCACCCCTCCACTTT. V usage is TRBV4-3 and J usage is TRBJ1-6; the D is unclear. Germline V gene data show CDR1 as LGHNA and CDR2 as YSLEER. The germline V and J ends were trimmed by 1 base and 5 bases, with 6 bases remaining between them. The CDR3 loop spans 14 amino acids.

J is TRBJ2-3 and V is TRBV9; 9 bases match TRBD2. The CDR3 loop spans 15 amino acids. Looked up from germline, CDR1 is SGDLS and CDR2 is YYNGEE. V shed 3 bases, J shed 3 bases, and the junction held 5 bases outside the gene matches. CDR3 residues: CASSEGAGGTDTQYF. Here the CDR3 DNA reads TGTGCCAGCAGCGAGGGGGCGGGAGGGACAGATACGCAGTATTTT.

The chain's CDR3 is CASSLGTKTNYGYTF. CDR3 sequence (DNA): TGTGCCAGCAGTTTGGGCACCAAAACTAACTATGGCTACACCTTC. The chain links TRBV27 to TRBJ1-2; D is unclear. Germline CDR1 reads MNHEY; CDR2 reads SMNVEV (reference sequence). This CDR3 has 15 amino acids. Trimming took off 3 bases at V and 0 bases at J, with 11 bases between the two ends.

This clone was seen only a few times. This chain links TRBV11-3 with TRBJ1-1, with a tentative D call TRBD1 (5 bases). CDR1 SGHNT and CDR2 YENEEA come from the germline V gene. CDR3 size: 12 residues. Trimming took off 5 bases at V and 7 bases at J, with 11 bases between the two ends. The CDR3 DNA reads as TGTGCCAGCAGCCTCCCGACAGTTGAAGCTTTCTTT. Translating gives CASSLPTVEAFF.

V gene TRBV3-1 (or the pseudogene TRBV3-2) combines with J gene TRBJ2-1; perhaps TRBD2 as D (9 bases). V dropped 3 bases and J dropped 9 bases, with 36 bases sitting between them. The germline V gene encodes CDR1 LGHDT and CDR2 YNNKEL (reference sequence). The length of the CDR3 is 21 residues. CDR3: CASSHGADREIASGMGSEQFF. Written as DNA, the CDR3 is TGTGCCAGCAGCCATGGGGCGGACAGGGAAATAGCTAGCGGGATGGGAAGTGAGCAGTTCTTC.

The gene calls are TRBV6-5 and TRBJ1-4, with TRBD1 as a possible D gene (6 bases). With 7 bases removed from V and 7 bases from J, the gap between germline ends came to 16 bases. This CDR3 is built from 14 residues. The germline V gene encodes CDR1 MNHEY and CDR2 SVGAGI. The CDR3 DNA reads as TGTGCCAGCACTCCACAGGGCCCCTTTGAAAAACTGTTTTTT. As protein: CASTPQGPFEKLFF.

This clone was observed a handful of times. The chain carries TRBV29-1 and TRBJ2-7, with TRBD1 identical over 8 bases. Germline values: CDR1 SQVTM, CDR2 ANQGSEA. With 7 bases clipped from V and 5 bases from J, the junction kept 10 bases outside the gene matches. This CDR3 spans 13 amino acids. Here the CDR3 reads CSAARQGIDEQYF. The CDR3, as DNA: TGCAGCGCCGCTAGACAGGGGATCGACGAGCAGTACTTC.

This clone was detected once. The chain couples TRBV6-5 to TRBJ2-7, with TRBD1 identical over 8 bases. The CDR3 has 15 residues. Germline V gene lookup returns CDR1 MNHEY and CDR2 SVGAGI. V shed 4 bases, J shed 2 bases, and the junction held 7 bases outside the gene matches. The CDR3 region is CASSLNRGATYEQYF. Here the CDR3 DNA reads TGTGCCAGCAGTTTAAACAGGGGGGCAACCTACGAGCAGTACTTC.

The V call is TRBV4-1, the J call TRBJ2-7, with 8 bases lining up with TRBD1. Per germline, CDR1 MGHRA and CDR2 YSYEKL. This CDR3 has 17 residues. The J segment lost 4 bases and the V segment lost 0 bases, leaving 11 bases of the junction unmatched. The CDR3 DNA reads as TGCGCCAGCAGCCAAGATCTAGCCCAGGGGGCTATATACGAGCAGTACTTC. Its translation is CASSQDLAQGAIYEQYF.

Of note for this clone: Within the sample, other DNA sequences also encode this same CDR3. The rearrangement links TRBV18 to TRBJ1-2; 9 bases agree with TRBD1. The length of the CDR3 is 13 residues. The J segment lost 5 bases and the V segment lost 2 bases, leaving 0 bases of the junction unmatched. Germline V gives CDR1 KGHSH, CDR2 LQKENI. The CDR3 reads CASSPGQGYGYTF. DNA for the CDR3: TGTGCCAGCTCACCAGGACAGGGGTATGGCTACACCTTC.

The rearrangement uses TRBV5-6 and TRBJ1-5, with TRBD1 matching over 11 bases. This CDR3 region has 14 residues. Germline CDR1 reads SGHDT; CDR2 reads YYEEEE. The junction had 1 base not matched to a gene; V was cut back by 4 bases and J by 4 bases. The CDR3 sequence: CASSRDRGNQPQHF. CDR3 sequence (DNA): TGTGCCAGCAGCAGGGACAGGGGGAATCAGCCCCAGCATTTT. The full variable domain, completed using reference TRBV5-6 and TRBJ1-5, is DAGVTQSPTHLIKTRGQQVTLRCSPKSGHDTVSWYQQALGQGPQFIFQYYEEEERQRGNFPDRFSGHQFPNYSSELNVNALLLGDSALYLCASSRDRGNQPQHFGDGTRLSIL.